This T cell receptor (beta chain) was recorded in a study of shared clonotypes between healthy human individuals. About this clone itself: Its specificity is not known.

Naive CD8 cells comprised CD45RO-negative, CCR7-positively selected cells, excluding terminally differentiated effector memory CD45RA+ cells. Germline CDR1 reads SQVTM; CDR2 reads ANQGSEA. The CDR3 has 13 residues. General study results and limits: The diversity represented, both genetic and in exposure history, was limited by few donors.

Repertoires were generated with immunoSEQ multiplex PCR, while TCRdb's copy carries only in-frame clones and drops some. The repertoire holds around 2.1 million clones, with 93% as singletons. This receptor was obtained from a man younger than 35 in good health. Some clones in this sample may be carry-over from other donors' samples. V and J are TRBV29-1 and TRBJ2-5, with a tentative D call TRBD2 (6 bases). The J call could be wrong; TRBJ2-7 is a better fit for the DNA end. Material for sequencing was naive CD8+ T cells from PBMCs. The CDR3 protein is CSVDGGMGYEQYF. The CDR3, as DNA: TGCAGCGTAGACGGGGGAATGGGATACGAGCAGTACTTC.